This passage covers 24 T cell receptor beta chains from one sample sequenced in a study of early T cells in non-severe SARS-CoV-2 infection. TCRdb passed the 5' RACE reads through MiXCR, listing each CDR3 protein once. The table lists more than 35,000 distinct CDR3 sequences, roughly 6.3% of them singletons. Source material: whole blood. Source of these receptors: an adult who was a healthcare worker with PCR-confirmed SARS-CoV-2 infection or an uninfected control (not recorded which).

The rearrangement joins TRBV27 to TRBJ2-7; D perhaps matches TRBD2 (6 bases). The germline gives CDR1 MNHEY, CDR2 SMNVEV (reference sequence). With 7 bases removed from V and 0 bases from J, the gap between germline ends came to 13 bases. The CDR3 is 14 amino acids. The CDR3 region is CASTSTGLSYEQYF. The DNA for the CDR3 is TGTGCCAGCACTAGTACGGGACTCTCCTACGAGCAGTACTTC.

This clonotype occurred many times. The chain carries TRBV7-8 and TRBJ2-2; the D is unclear. V was cut by 1 base and J by 6 bases, with 9 bases left in between. The CDR3 has 14 residues. Germline V CDR1 and CDR2: SGHVS, FQNEAQ. CDR3 region: CASSLVNSPGELFF. The DNA of the CDR3 is TGTGCCAGCAGCTTAGTCAACAGTCCCGGGGAGCTGTTTTTT.

J is TRBJ1-4 and V is TRBV25-1, with D tentatively TRBD1 (6 bases). V lost 8 bases and J 3 bases, leaving 10 bases between the germline ends. In germline, CDR1 is MGHDK, CDR2 SYGVNS. This CDR3 spans 13 amino acids. The CDR3: CASQGGANEKLFF. As DNA, the CDR3 is TGTGCCAGCCAAGGGGGAGCTAATGAAAAACTGTTTTTT.

This clonotype was counted ten times or more. The V call is TRBV5-4, the J call TRBJ1-2; possibly TRBD1 for D (5 bases). CDR1 and CDR2 (germline): SGHNT, YYREEE (reference sequence). CDR3 length: 16 residues. Trimming cost V 4 bases and J 8 bases, with 24 bases left between them. The DNA of the CDR3 is TGTGCCAGCAGCCGAACCCAGGGCACAAGGATCCTAGGCTACACCTTC. Translated: CASSRTQGTRILGYTF.

The chain employs TRBV28 and TRBJ2-2; no clear D gene. The CDR3 totals 13 residues. V was clipped by 6 bases and J by 5 bases, with 10 bases between them. Germline CDR1 MDHEN, CDR2 SYDVKM. The CDR3: CASSQPFTGELFF. As DNA, the CDR3 is TGTGCCAGCAGCCAACCCTTTACCGGGGAGCTGTTTTTT.

This clonotype was found many times. The rearrangement uses TRBV11-3 and TRBJ2-3, with 10 positions matching TRBD2. The CDR3 consists of 16 residues. V lost 5 bases, J lost 5 bases, and 10 bases stayed unmatched. Germline values: CDR1 SGHNT, CDR2 YENEEA. Here the CDR3 reads CASSISGRATGDTQYF. The CDR3 DNA sequence: TGTGCCAGCAGCATAAGCGGGAGGGCCACCGGAGATACGCAGTATTTT.

The table lists this clonotype with many counts. This sequence joins TRBV18 and TRBJ2-7; 8 positions match TRBD2. V was pared by 3 bases and J by 5 bases, with 6 bases of the junction left unmatched. The length of the CDR3 is 14 residues. The germline V gene encodes CDR1 KGHSH and CDR2 LQKENI. The CDR3 here is CASSPGLVFHEQYF. CDR3 DNA: TGTGCCAGCTCACCGGGACTAGTGTTCCACGAGCAGTACTTC. Drawing the rest from reference TRBV18 and TRBJ2-7, the complete variable domain is NAGVMQNPRHLVRRRGQEARLRCSPMKGHSHVYWYRQLPEEGLKFMVYLQKENIIDESGMPKERFSAEFPKEGPSILRIQQVVRGDSAAYFCASSPGLVFHEQYFGPGTRLTVT.

This clonotype is labeled as medium-sized. The V call is TRBV6-6, the J call TRBJ1-5; TRBD1 aligns across 9 bases. In germline, CDR1 is MNHNY, CDR2 SVGAGI (reference sequence). With V trimmed by 4 bases and J by 3 bases, 4 bases remained unmatched. The CDR3 is made up of 15 amino acids. The CDR3 here is CASSLDRGFNQPQHF. CDR3 coding DNA: TGTGCCAGCAGTTTGGACAGGGGCTTCAATCAGCCCCAGCATTTT.

This clonotype was seen repeatedly, ten times or more. The chain is built from TRBV19 and TRBJ2-1; 11 nucleotides align to TRBD2. This CDR3 has 15 residues. V gave up 3 bases and J gave up 8 bases; unmatched junction bases: 6. The V gene's germline CDR1 is LNHDA and CDR2 SQIVND (reference sequence). Here the CDR3 DNA reads TGTGCCAGTAGTATTTTAGCGGGAGGGCCAGATGAGCAGTTCTTC. This codes for CASSILAGGPDEQFF.

The chain joins TRBV14 to TRBJ2-1, with D uncertain. Germline CDR1 and CDR2: SGHDN and FVKESK. The CDR3 spans 12 residues. Trimming shortened V by 0 bases and J by 9 bases, and 6 bases separated the two germline ends. CDR3: CASSQDSFEQFF. CDR3 nucleotides: TGTGCCAGCAGCCAAGATAGTTTTGAGCAGTTCTTC.

This clonotype was detected a few times. V usage is TRBV7-6 and J usage is TRBJ2-1; no clear D gene. V lost 0 bases and J lost 5, with 8 bases in between. Per the germline V gene, CDR1 is SGHVS and CDR2 is FNYEAQ. CDR3 length equals 14 residues. The CDR3 sequence: CASSLAYRNNEQFF. The DNA for the CDR3 is TGTGCCAGCAGCTTAGCGTATCGGAACAATGAGCAGTTCTTC.

The chain couples TRBV10-3 to TRBJ2-3, with a possible D match to TRBD2 (5 bases). Germline lookup yields CDR1 ENHRY and CDR2 SYGVKD. CDR3 length: 13 amino acids. V was pared by 7 bases and J by 4 bases, with 12 bases between. CDR3 in DNA: TGTGCCATCACAGCGGAGGCCCCAGATACGCAGTATTTT. Its protein product is CAITAEAPDTQYF.

This clonotype was counted a few times. The chain uses TRBV5-1 and TRBJ2-3; TRBD2 matches at 10 bases. CDR3 length equals 17 residues. V trimming: 0 bases; J trimming: 2 bases; junction bases outside the gene matches: 6. In germline, CDR1 is SGHRS, CDR2 YFSETQ. The CDR3, as DNA: TGCGCCAGCAGCTTGGGAGCGGGAGGGTGGACCACAGATACGCAGTATTTT. It specifies CASSLGAGGWTTDTQYF.

This clonotype was found many times. The chain carries TRBV12-3 or TRBV12-4 and TRBJ1-1; D ambiguous. V was cut by 4 bases and J by 6 bases, with 21 bases left in between. The CDR3 extends over 16 amino acids. This CDR3 is CASSSGRESFVAEAFF. In DNA, the CDR3 is TGTGCCAGCAGTTCAGGCCGGGAGAGTTTCGTGGCTGAAGCTTTCTTT.

This clonotype has only a few counts. The chain has TRBV19 and TRBJ1-5; D is undetermined. From germline, CDR1 is LNHDA and CDR2 SQIVND (reference sequence). Trimming left V 5 bases short and J 2 bases short, with 13 bases between. The CDR3 is 15 amino acids. CDR3 nucleotide sequence: TGTGCCAGTAGTTCCGTCCAATCAGGCAATCAGCCCCAGCATTTT. Its protein product is CASSSVQSGNQPQHF.

This clonotype was observed at least ten times. The chain uses TRBV20-1 and TRBJ2-1, with TRBD2 as a possible D gene (6 bases). This CDR3 has 13 residues. Germline-derived CDR1 and CDR2 are DFQATT and SNEGSKA (reference sequence). Trimming removed 3 bases from V and 6 bases from J, with 12 bases in between. The CDR3 sequence: CSASRTSINEQFF. The CDR3 bases are TGCAGTGCTAGTCGTACTAGCATCAATGAGCAGTTCTTC.

This clonotype appeared a few times. This sequence joins TRBV20-1 and TRBJ2-2; possibly TRBD1 for D (6 bases). The V and J ends lost 6 bases and 4 bases respectively, with 15 bases between them. The CDR3 sequence is 14 residues long. Germline-derived CDR1 and CDR2 are DFQATT and SNEGSKA (reference sequence). The CDR3 reads CSARHRVTTGELFF. The DNA of the CDR3 is TGCAGTGCCAGGCACAGGGTAACCACCGGGGAGCTGTTTTTT.

This clonotype occurred many times. The gene calls are TRBV20-1 and TRBJ1-1, with D hard to call. Trimming cost V 3 bases and J 1 base, with 9 bases left between them. The V gene's germline CDR1 is DFQATT and CDR2 SNEGSKA (reference sequence). The CDR3 runs to 13 residues. The CDR3 loop is CSASGLGNTEAFF. The CDR3 DNA follows: TGCAGTGCTAGTGGCCTAGGGAACACTGAAGCTTTCTTT.

This clonotype has a count of ten or more. The chain carries TRBV28 and TRBJ2-3; 8 nucleotides line up with TRBD1. The ends lost 1 base at V and 6 bases at J; junction bases unmatched: 6. The CDR3 totals 15 residues. From germline, CDR1 is MDHEN and CDR2 SYDVKM. CDR3 sequence: CASSLFGRGPDTQYF. The CDR3 nucleotides read TGTGCCAGCAGTTTATTTGGCAGGGGGCCCGATACGCAGTATTTT.

The chain combines TRBV11-2 with TRBJ2-3; no clear D gene. Trimming stripped 7 bases from V and 2 bases from J, with 10 bases between. This CDR3 spans 13 amino acids. Germline CDR1 and CDR2: SGHAT and FQNNGV. CDR3 DNA: TGTGCCAGCACGGTGGCGAACACAGATACGCAGTATTTT. It codes for CASTVANTDTQYF.

A few counts support this clonotype. This chain joins TRBV7-2 and TRBJ2-7, with D perhaps matching TRBD1 (5 bases). V was cut by 0 bases and J by 7 bases, with 7 bases left in between. The CDR3 is 12 residues long. In germline, CDR1 is SGHTA, CDR2 FQGNSA. The CDR3 coding sequence is TGTGCCAGCAGCTTAGCGACAGATGAGCAGTACTTC. It encodes CASSLATDEQYF.

This clonotype was observed at least ten times. The gene calls are TRBV5-5 and TRBJ1-4, with TRBD1 as a possible D gene (6 bases). With 6 bases removed from V and 4 bases from J, the gap between germline ends came to 13 bases. From germline, CDR1 is SGHKS and CDR2 YYEKEE (reference sequence). The CDR3 runs to 14 residues. The CDR3 reads CASTVGQINEKLFF. The CDR3 DNA sequence: TGTGCCAGCACCGTCGGACAGATTAATGAAAAACTGTTTTTT.

This clonotype is medium-sized. The V gene is TRBV28, the J gene TRBJ1-6; D remains unclear. Germline CDR1 reads MDHEN; CDR2 reads SYDVKM. This CDR3 contains 17 residues. The V and J ends lost 3 bases and 8 bases respectively, with 20 bases between them. CDR3 sequence reads: CASSFDGQSLGDSPLHF. For the CDR3, the DNA is TGTGCCAGCAGTTTTGATGGGCAGTCACTGGGAGATTCACCCCTCCACTTT.

In its sample, this clonotype was seen many times. This chain uses TRBV5-1 with TRBJ2-1; the match to TRBD1 covers 7 bases. Germline V gene data show CDR1 as SGHRS and CDR2 as YFSETQ. With 3 bases clipped from V and 4 bases from J, the junction kept 4 bases outside the gene matches. This CDR3 has 14 amino acids. The CDR3 reads CASSSGDSYNEQFF. CDR3 DNA: TGCGCCAGCAGCTCCGGGGACAGTTACAATGAGCAGTTCTTC.